Listed below are T cell receptor beta chains from one sample, sequenced in a study of human T cells and chemical hapten exposure. Via MiXCR, TCRdb re-called the RACE reads, giving one row per CDR3 protein. The profile shows some 400,000 distinct CDR3 sequences, around 5% of them singletons. This sample comprised whole blood, obtained in connection with sensitization to the hapten diphenylcyclopropenone (DPC). These receptors all come from a woman aged 50 to 60 with alopecia areata. Some clones in this sample may be carry-over from other donors' samples. Each CDR3 is given with its conserved first and last residue. D genes are given only for firm matches. Clone size is not always given. Where it is, it says once, few, many or a class for expanded clones.

v_call	d_call	j_call	clone_size	cdr3_aa	cdr3_nt
TRBV3-1	.	TRBJ1-1	many	CASLRAGGAEAFF	TGTGCCAGCCTTCGAGCGGGGGGGGCTGAAGCTTTCTTT
TRBV5-6	TRBD1	TRBJ1-6	many	CASSSDREYSPLHF	TGTGCCAGCAGCTCGGACAGGGAGTACTCACCCCTCCACTTT
TRBV27	TRBD2	TRBJ2-5	few	CASSLYSSGAQETQYF	TGTGCCAGCAGTTTATATTCTAGCGGGGCTCAAGAGACCCAGTACTTC
TRBV7-2	.	TRBJ1-5	few	CASSLAGTDSNQPQHF	TGTGCCAGCAGCTTAGCGGGGACGGATAGCAATCAGCCCCAGCATTTT
TRBV20-1	TRBD1	TRBJ2-3	few	CSARWTGVGTDTQYF	TGCAGTGCTCGGTGGACAGGAGTGGGCACAGATACGCAGTATTTT
TRBV13	.	TRBJ2-7	.	CASSLGYNAYEQYF	TGTGCCAGCAGCTTAGGGTACAACGCCTACGAGCAGTACTTC
TRBV5-1	.	TRBJ1-2	.	CASSLEAAYGYTF	TGCGCCAGCAGCTTGGAGGCGGCCTATGGCTACACCTTC
TRBV24-1	TRBD2	TRBJ2-1	many	CATSEASGLAGTRKGQFF	TGTGCCACCAGTGAAGCTTCCGGACTAGCGGGAACTAGAAAGGGGCAGTTCTTC
TRBV27	TRBD2	TRBJ2-5	.	CASRLAGAYQETQYF	TGTGCCAGCAGACTAGCGGGGGCCTACCAAGAGACCCAGTACTTC
TRBV5-1	.	TRBJ2-5	many	CASNDNLYQETQYF	TGCGCCAGCAACGACAACCTCTACCAAGAGACCCAGTACTTC
TRBV20-1	.	TRBJ1-1	many	CSANGNSAEAFF	TGCAGTGCTAACGGTAATAGCGCTGAAGCTTTCTTT
TRBV28	TRBD1	TRBJ1-5	many	CASRPPTGDGNQPQHF	TGTGCCAGCAGGCCACCGACAGGGGATGGCAATCAGCCCCAGCATTTT
TRBV28	.	TRBJ1-5	many	CASSAVNQPQHF	TGTGCCAGCAGTGCCGTGAATCAGCCCCAGCATTTT
TRBV5-1	.	TRBJ2-1	.	CASSGSGPSYNEQFF	TGCGCCAGCAGCGGAAGCGGCCCTTCCTACAATGAGCAGTTCTTC